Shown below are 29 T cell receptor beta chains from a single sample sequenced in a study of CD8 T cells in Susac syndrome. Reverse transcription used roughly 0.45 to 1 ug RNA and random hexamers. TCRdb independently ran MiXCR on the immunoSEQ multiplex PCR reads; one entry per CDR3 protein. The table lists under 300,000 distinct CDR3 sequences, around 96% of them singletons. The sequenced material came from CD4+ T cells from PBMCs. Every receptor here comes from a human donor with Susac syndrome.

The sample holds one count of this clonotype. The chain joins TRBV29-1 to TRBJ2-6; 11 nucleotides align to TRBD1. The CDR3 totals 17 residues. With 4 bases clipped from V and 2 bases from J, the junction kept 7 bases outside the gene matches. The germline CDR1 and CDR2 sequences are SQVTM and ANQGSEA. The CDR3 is CSVGLRTGGAGANVLTF. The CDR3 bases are TGCAGCGTTGGGCTGCGGACAGGGGGCGCTGGGGCCAACGTCCTGACTTTC.

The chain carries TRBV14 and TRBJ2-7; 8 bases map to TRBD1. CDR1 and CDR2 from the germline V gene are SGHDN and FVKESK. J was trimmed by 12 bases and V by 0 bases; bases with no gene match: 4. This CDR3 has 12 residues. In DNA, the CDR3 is TGTGCCAGCAGCCAAGATCGACAGGGGCGGTACTTC. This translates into CASSQDRQGRYF.

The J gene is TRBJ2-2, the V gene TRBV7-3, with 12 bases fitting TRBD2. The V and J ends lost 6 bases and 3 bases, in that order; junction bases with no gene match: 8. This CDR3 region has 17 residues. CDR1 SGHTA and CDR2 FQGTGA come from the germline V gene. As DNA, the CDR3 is TGTGCCAGCAGATCTCTAGCGGGAGGGCCCGACACCGGGGAGCTGTTTTTT. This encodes CASRSLAGGPDTGELFF.

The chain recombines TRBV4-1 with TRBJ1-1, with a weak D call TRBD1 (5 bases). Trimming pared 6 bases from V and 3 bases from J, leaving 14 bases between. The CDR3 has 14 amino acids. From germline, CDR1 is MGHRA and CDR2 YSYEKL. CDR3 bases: TGCGCCAGCAGTATATCGGAGGGGTACACTGAAGCTTTCTTT. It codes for CASSISEGYTEAFF.

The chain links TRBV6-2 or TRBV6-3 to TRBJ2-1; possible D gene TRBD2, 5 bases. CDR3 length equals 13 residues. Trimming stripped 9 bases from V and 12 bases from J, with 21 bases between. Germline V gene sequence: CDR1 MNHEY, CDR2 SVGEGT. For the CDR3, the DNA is TGTGCCAGTTTAGCTCAAATCCTACGGGGGCAGTTCTTC. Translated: CASLAQILRGQFF.

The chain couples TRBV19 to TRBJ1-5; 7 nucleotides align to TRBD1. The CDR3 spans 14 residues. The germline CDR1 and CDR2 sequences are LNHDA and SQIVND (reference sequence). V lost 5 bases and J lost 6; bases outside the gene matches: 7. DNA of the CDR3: TGTGCCAGTAGTCCGACAGGGCAGTCTCAGCCCCAGCATTTT. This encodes CASSPTGQSQPQHF.

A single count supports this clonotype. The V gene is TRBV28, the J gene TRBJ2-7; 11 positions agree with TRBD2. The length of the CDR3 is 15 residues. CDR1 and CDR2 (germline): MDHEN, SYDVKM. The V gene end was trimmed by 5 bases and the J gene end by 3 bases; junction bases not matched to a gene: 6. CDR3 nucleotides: TGTGCCAGCAGTGAGGCCGGGACTAGCGGCTACGAGCAGTACTTC. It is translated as CASSEAGTSGYEQYF.

The CDR3 loop reads CASSYFPAPRGLEQYF. CDR3 nucleotides: TGTGCCAGCAGCTATTTCCCGGCGCCAAGGGGTCTCGAGCAGTACTTC. This chain uses TRBV7-9 with TRBJ2-7, with a tentative D call TRBD1 (5 bases). The CDR3 length is 16 residues. Germline lookup yields CDR1 SEHNR and CDR2 FQNEAQ (reference sequence). V was cut by 4 bases and J by 6 bases, with 22 bases left in between.

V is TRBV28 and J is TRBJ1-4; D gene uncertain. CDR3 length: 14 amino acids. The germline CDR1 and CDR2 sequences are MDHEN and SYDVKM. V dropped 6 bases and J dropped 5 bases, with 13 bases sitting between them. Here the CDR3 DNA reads TGTGCCAGCAGCCCTGCCTGGGGAAATGAAAAACTGTTTTTT. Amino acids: CASSPAWGNEKLFF.

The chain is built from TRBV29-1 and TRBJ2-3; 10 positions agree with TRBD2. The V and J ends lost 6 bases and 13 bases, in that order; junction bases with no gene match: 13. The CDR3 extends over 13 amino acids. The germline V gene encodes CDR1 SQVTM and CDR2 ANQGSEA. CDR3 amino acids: CSVDRTSGGREYF. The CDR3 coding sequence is TGCAGCGTGGACCGGACTAGCGGAGGACGAGAGTATTTT.

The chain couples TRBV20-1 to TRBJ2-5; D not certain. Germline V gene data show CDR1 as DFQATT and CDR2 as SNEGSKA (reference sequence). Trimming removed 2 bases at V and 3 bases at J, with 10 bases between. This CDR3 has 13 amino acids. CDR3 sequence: CSARSLAEETQYF. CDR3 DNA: TGCAGTGCTAGAAGTTTAGCCGAAGAGACCCAGTACTTC.

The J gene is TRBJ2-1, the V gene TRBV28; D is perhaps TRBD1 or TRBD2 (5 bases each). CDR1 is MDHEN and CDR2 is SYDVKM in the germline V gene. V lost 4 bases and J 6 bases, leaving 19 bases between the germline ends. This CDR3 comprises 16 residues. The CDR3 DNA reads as TGTGCCAGCAGTTACAGGCGGCGTTACCGGGGCAATGAGCAGTTCTTC. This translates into CASSYRRRYRGNEQFF.

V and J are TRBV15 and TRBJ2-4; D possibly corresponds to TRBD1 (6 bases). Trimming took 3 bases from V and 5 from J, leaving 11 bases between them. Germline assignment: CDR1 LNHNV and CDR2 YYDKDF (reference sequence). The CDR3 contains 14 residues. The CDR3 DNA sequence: TGTGCCACCAGCAGCGCCGGGACACAAAACATTCAGTACTTC. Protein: CATSSAGTQNIQYF.

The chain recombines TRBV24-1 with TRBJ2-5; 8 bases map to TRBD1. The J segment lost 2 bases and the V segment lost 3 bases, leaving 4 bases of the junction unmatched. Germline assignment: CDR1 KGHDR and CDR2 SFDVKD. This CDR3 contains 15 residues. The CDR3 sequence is CATSDPGTGQETQYF. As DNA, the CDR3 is TGTGCCACCAGTGATCCCGGGACAGGACAAGAGACCCAGTACTTC.

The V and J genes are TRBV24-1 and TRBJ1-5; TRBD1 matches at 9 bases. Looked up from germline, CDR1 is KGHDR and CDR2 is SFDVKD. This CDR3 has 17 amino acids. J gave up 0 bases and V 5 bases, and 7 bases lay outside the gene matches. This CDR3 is CATSGTGAMYSNQPQHF. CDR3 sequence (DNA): TGTGCCACCAGTGGGACAGGGGCAATGTATAGCAATCAGCCCCAGCATTTT.

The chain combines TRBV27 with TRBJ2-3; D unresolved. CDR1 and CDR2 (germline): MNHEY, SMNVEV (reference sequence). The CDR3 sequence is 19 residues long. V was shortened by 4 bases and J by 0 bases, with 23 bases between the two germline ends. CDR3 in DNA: TGTGCCAGCAGTTCTACGAACCGAAGACCTCCGACTAGCACAGATACGCAGTATTTT. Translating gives CASSSTNRRPPTSTDTQYF.

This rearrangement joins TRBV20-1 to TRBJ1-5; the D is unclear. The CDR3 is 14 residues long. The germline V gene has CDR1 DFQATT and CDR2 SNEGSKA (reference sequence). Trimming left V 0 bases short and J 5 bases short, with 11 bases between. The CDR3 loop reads CSARDRGLDQPQHF. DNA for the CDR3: TGCAGTGCTAGAGATCGAGGTCTCGATCAGCCCCAGCATTTT.

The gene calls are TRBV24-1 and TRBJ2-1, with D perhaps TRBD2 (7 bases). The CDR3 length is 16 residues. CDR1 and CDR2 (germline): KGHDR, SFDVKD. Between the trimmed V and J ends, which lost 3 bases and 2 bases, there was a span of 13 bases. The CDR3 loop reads CATSDVQGGTYNEQFF. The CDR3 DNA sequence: TGTGCCACCAGTGATGTACAGGGAGGGACCTACAATGAGCAGTTCTTC.

CDR3 sequence: CSAEKAGTPVVYF. In DNA form, the CDR3 reads TGCAGCGCCGAGAAGGCCGGGACTCCCGTGGTGTATTTT. The chain uses TRBV29-1 and TRBJ2-3; a weak D match, TRBD2 (6 bases). The germline gives CDR1 SQVTM, CDR2 ANQGSEA. The CDR3 is 13 residues long. The ends were cut back, 7 bases at V and 14 bases at J, with 25 bases in the middle.

The CDR3 protein is CASSLLGRAEAFF. The CDR3 nucleotides are TGTGCCAGCAGTTTATTGGGGAGGGCTGAAGCTTTCTTT. The rearrangement uses TRBV27 and TRBJ1-1; D unclear. This CDR3 region has 13 residues. CDR1 and CDR2 from the germline V gene are MNHEY and SMNVEV (reference sequence). V was clipped by 1 base and J by 6 bases, with 9 bases between them.

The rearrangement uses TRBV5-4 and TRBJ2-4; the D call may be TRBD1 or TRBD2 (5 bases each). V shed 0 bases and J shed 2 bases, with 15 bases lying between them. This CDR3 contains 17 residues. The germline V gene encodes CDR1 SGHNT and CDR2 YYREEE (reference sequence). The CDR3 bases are TGTGCCAGCAGCTTGGTAGCTGGGACCGGGACCAAAAACATTCAGTACTTC. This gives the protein CASSLVAGTGTKNIQYF.

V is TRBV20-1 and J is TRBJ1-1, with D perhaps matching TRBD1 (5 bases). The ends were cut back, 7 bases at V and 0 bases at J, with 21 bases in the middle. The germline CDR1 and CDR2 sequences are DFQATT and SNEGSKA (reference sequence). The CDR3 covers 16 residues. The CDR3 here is CSVLRAGGRLNTEAFF. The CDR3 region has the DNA TGCAGTGTTCTAAGGGCGGGGGGACGGTTGAACACTGAAGCTTTCTTT.

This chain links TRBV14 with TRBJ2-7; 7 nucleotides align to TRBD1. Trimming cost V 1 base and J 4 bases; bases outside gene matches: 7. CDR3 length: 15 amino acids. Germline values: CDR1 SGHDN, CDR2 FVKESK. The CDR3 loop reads CASSQGRQGFYEQYF. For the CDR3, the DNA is TGTGCCAGCAGCCAAGGGCGACAGGGCTTTTACGAGCAGTACTTC.

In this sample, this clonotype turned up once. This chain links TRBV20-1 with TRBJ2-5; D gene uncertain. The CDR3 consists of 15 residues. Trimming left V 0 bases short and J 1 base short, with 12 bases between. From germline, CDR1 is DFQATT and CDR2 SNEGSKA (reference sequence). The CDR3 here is CSARDLVVSQETQYF. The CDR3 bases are TGCAGTGCTAGAGACCTCGTGGTCAGCCAAGAGACCCAGTACTTC.

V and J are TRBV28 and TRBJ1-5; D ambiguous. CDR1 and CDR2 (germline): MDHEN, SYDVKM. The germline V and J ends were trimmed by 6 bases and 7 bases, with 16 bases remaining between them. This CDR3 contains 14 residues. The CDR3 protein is CASSLLAVGQPQHF. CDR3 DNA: TGTGCCAGCAGCCTTTTGGCCGTTGGGCAGCCCCAGCATTTT.

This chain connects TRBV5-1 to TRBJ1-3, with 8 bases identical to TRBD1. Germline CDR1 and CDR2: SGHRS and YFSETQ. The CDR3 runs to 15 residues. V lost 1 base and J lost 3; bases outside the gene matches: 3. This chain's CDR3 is CASSLQGANGNTIYF. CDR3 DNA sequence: TGCGCCAGCAGCTTGCAGGGGGCGAATGGAAACACCATATATTTT. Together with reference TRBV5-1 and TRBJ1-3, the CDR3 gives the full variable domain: KAGVTQTPRYLIKTRGQQVTLSCSPISGHRSVSWYQQTPGQGLQFLFEYFSETQRNKGNFPGRFSGRQFSNSRSEMNVSTLELGDSALYLCASSLQGANGNTIYFGEGSWLTVV.

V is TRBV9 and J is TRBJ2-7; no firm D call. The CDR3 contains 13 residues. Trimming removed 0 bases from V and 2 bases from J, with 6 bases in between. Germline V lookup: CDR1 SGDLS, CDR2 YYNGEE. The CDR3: CASSVDDAYEQYF. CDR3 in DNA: TGTGCCAGCAGCGTAGATGACGCCTACGAGCAGTACTTC. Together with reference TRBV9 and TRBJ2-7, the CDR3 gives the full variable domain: DSGVTQTPKHLITATGQRVTLRCSPRSGDLSVYWYQQSLDQGLQFLIQYYNGEERAKGNILERFSAQQFPDLHSELNLSSLELGDSALYFCASSVDDAYEQYFGPGTRLTVT.

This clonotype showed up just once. The CDR3 coding sequence is TGCAGTGCTAGAGATCCGGGGAGAGGGACTGAAGCTTTCTTT. Amino acid sequence: CSARDPGRGTEAFF. The V gene is TRBV20-1, the J gene TRBJ1-1; no firm D call. The CDR3 contains 14 residues. CDR1 and CDR2 from the germline V gene are DFQATT and SNEGSKA (reference sequence). The V gene lost 0 bases and the J gene lost 5 bases, with 13 bases spanning the gap.

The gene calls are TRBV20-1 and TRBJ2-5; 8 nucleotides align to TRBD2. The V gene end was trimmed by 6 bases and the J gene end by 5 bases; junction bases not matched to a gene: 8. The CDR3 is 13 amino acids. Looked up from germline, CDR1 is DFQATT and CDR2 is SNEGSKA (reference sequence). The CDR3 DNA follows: TGCAGTGCCCCGGGCGGGGGGCAGGAGACCCAGTACTTC. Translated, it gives CSAPGGGQETQYF.